Included here is one TCR beta chain sequence, with context. Produced via immunoSEQ multiplex PCR; TCRdb's table is partial and in-frame only. The data contain under 200,000 clones, about 90% of them seen just once; the ten biggest clones take up more than 2.5%. This sample is part of a study of cytomegalovirus exposure and HLA in healthy donors. The CDR3 spans 18 residues. Germline V gene sequence: CDR1 SGHTA, CDR2 FQGNSA. The junction had 20 bases not matched to a gene; V was cut back by 4 bases and J by 5 bases. This sequence originates from a woman aged 18-30 years in good health and CMV-seropositive. Material for sequencing was PBMCs. The rearrangement links TRBV7-2 to TRBJ2-7; 7 bases align to TRBD1. CDR3 sequence reads: CASSYDRDRPRVYHEQYF. As DNA, the CDR3 is TGTGCCAGCAGCTACGACAGGGATCGGCCCCGGGTATATCACGAGCAGTACTTC. Based on the CDR3 plus reference TRBV7-2 and TRBJ2-7, the full variable domain is GAGVSQSPSNKVTEKGKDVELRCDPISGHTALYWYRQSLGQGLEFLIYFQGNSAPDKSGLPSDRFSAERTGGSVSTLTIQRTQQEDSAVYLCASSYDRDRPRVYHEQYFGPGTRLTVT.